The rows below give T cell receptor beta chains drawn from one sample of a study of CXCR4 blockade with PD-1 therapy in pancreatic cancer. Method: immunoSEQ multiplex PCR; TCRdb's copy keeps in-frame clones and lacks some. Of about 2,700 clones in the sample, over 35% were seen once. The sample consisted of tumor tissue. The receptors here all came from a human donor with pancreatic ductal adenocarcinoma. Each CDR3 is given with its conserved first and last residue. D genes are given only for firm matches. The size field is filled for only some rows; it gives once, few, many or a size class.

j_call v_call clone_size d_call cdr3_nt cdr3_aa
TRBJ2-3 TRBV9 - - TGTGCCAGCAGCGTCTCGGGCTCAACCGTAACAGATACGCAGTATTTT CASSVSGSTVTDTQYF
TRBJ1-2 TRBV12-5 - TRBD1 TGTGCTAGTGCCGGGACAGCAACTAACTATGGCTACACCTTC CASAGTATNYGYTF
TRBJ1-4 TRBV9 medium-sized - TGTGCCAGCAGCGTAGCGGCGAGCAGGAATGAAAAACTGTTTTTT CASSVAASRNEKLFF
TRBJ2-2 TRBV18 - TRBD2 TGTGCCAGCTCACCAAAACTAGCGGGGGGCCTTAACACCGGGGAGCTGTTTTTT CASSPKLAGGLNTGELFF
TRBJ2-5 TRBV9 few TRBD2 TGTGCCAGCAACCCAGCGGGGGGGCGTAACCAGTACTTC CASNPAGGRNQYF
TRBJ2-7 TRBV30 - - TGTGCCTGGACCCCCCAAGGGGGGTACGAGCAGTACTTC CAWTPQGGYEQYF
TRBJ2-7 TRBV4-1 - - TGCGCCAGCAGCCAAGGCCGACAGCTATACGAGCAGTACTTC CASSQGRQLYEQYF
TRBJ2-7 TRBV11-3 medium-sized TRBD1 TGTGCCAGCAGCCAGATGGGGACAGGGGAATACGAGCAGTACTTC CASSQMGTGEYEQYF
TRBJ2-3 TRBV18 - TRBD1 TGTGCCAGCTCACCCCGCCTCCAGGGGGCATCAGATACGCAGTATTTT CASSPRLQGASDTQYF
TRBJ2-3 TRBV19 - - TGTGCCAGTAGTAGCCCCCGTGACGGCACAGATACGCAGTATTTT CASSSPRDGTDTQYF
TRBJ1-2 TRBV4-1 medium-sized TRBD1 TGCGCCAGCAGCCACCAGGGACAGGGATACGGCTACACCTTC CASSHQGQGYGYTF
TRBJ2-7 TRBV14 - - TGTGCCAGCAGCCAACAGGGGGGCGGGGAGCAGTACTTC CASSQQGGGEQYF
TRBJ2-1 TRBV28 - TRBD2 TGTGCCAGCAGTTTCCTAGCGGGATACAATGAGCAGTTCTTC CASSFLAGYNEQFF
TRBJ1-1 TRBV6-8 medium-sized - TGTGCCAGCAGTTGGACACGGAACACTGAAGCTTTCTTT CASSWTRNTEAFF
TRBJ1-6 TRBV19 - - TGTGCCGGTAGTCCCGGGACGCGGAATTCACCCCTCCACTTT CAGSPGTRNSPLHF
TRBJ2-7 TRBV28 - - TGTGCCAGCAGTTTAGGGGGCAAAATCTACGAGCAGTACTTC CASSLGGKIYEQYF
TRBJ2-7 TRBV16 - TRBD1 TGTGCCAGCAGCCAATTTGACAGGGCATACGAGCAGTACTTC CASSQFDRAYEQYF
TRBJ1-2 TRBV11-3 medium-sized - TGTGCCAGCAGCCCGGCGGCAGGGGAACCGGGCCTCTATGGCTACACCTTC CASSPAAGEPGLYGYTF